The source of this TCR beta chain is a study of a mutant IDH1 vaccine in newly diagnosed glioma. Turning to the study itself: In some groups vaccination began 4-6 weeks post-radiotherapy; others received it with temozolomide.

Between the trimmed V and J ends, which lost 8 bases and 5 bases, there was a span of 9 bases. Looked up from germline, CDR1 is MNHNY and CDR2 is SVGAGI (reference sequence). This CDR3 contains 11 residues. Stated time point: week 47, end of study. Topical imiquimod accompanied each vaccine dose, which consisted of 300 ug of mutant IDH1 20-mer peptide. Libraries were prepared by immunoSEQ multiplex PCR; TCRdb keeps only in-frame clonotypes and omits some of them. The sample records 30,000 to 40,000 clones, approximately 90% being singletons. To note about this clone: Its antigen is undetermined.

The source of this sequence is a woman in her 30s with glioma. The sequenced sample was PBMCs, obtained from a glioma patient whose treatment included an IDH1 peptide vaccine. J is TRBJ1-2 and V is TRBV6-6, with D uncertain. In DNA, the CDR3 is TGTGCCAGCGGAGCCCAATATGGCTACACCTTC. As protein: CASGAQYGYTF.